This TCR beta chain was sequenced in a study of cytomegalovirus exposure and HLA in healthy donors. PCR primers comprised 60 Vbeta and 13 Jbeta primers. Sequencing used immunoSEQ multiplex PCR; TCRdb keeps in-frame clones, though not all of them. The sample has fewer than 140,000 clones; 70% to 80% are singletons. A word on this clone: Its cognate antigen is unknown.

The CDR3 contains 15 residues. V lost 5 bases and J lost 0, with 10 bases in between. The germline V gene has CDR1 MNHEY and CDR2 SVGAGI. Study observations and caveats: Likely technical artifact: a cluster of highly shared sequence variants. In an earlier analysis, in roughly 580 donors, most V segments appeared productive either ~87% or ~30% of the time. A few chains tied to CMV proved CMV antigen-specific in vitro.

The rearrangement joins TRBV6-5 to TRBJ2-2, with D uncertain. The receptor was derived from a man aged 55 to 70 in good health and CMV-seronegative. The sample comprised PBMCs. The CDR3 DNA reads TGTGCCAGCAGTCGCAAGAGCTCGAACACCGGGGAGCTGTTTTTT. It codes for CASSRKSSNTGELFF.